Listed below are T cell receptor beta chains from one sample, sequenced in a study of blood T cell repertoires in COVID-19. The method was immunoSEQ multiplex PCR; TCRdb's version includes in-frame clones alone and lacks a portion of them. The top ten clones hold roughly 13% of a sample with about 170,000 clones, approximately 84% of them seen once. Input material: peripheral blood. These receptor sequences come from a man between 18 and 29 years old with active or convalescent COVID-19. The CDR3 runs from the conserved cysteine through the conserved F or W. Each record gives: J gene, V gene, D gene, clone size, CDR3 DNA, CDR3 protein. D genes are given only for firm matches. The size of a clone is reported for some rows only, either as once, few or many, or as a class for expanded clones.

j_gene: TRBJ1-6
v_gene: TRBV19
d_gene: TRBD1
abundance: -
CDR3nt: TGTGCCAGTAGTGGTGGGACAGCGAATTCACCCCTCCACTTT
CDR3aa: CASSGGTANSPLHF

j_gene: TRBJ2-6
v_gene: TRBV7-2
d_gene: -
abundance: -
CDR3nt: TGTGCCAGCAGCTTAGATAGCTCTGGGGCCAACGTCCTGACTTTC
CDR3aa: CASSLDSSGANVLTF

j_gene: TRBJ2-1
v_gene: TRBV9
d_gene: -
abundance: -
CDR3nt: TGTGCCAGCAGCGTAGCACCCGGGACTCTAAATGAGCAGTTCTTC
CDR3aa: CASSVAPGTLNEQFF

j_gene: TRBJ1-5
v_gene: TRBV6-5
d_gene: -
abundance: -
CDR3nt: TGTGCCAGCAGTTCCCTAGACAGTGTTAAAAATCAGCCCCAGCATTTT
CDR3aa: CASSSLDSVKNQPQHF

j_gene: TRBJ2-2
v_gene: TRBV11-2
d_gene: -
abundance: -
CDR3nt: TGTGCCAGCAGCTTAGGATCAGGGCGGACGGAGCTGTTTTTT
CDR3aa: CASSLGSGRTELFF

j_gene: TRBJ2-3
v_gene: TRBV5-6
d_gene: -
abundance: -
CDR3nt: TGTGCCAGCAGCCTGTCCCAAATCAGGAGCACAGATACGCAGTATTTT
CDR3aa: CASSLSQIRSTDTQYF

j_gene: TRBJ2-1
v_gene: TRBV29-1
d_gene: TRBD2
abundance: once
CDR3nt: TGCAGCGTTTCCGTGACTAGCGGGGAGCTCCGGGATGAGCAGTTCTTC
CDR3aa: CSVSVTSGELRDEQFF

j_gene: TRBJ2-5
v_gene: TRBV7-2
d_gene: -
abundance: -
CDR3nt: TGTGCCAGCAGCTTAAGGAGAACAACTCAAGAGACCCAGTACTTC
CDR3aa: CASSLRRTTQETQYF

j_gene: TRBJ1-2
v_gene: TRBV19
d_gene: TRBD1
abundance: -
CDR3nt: TGTGCCAGTAGTGCCCAACGACAGGGTGGCTATGGCTACACCTTC
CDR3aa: CASSAQRQGGYGYTF

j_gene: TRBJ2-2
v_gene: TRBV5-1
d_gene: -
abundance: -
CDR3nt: TGCGCCAGCAGCTTGGACGGGAAGAACACCGGGGAGCTGTTTTTT
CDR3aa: CASSLDGKNTGELFF

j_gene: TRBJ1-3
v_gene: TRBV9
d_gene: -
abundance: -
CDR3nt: TGTGCCAGCAGCGAAAACAGAGCCTCTGGAAACACCATATATTTT
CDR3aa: CASSENRASGNTIYF

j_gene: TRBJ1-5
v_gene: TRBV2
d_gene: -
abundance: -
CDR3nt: TGTGCCAGCAGTGCCGTTAGCAATCAGCCCCAGCATTTT
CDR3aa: CASSAVSNQPQHF

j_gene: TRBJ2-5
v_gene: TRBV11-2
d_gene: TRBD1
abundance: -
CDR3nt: TGTGCCAGCAGCTTGGAGACAGGGGGTTACGAAGAGACCCAGTACTTC
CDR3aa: CASSLETGGYEETQYF

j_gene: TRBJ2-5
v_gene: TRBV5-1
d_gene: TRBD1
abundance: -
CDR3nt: TGCGCCAGCAGCTTTTATTCGGGACAGGGACGAGGGACCCAGTACTTC
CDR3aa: CASSFYSGQGRGTQYF

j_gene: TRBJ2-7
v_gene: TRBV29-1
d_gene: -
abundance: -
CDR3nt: TGCAGCGTTGAAGATTGTTCAGTAATCCGCTCCTACGAGCAGTACTTC
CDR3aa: CSVEDCSVIRSYEQYF

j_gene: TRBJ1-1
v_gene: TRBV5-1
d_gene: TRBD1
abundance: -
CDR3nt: TGCGCCAGCAGCCCCGGGACAGGGAGGGGAACTGAAGCTTTCTTT
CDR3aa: CASSPGTGRGTEAFF

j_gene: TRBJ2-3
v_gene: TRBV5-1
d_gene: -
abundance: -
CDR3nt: TGCGCCAGCAGCTTCGGGGATACGCAGTATTTT
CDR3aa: CASSFGDTQYF

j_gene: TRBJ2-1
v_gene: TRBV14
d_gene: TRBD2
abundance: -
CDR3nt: TGTGCCAGCAGCCAAGATATGACTAGCGGGGGGACCCGGTTCTTC
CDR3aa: CASSQDMTSGGTRFF

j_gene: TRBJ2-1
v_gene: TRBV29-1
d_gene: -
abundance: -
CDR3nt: TGCAGCGCCTGTCGCGGCAATGAGCAGTTCTTC
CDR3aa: CSACRGNEQFF

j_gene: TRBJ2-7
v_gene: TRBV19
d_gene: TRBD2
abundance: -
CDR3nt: TGTGCCAGTAGTATAGAGGGGGGGTCCTACGAGCAGTACTTC
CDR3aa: CASSIEGGSYEQYF

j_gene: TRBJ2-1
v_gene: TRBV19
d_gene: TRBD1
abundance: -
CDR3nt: TGTGCCAGTCAACAGGGGAGCTCCTACAATGAGCAGTTCTTC
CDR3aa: CASQQGSSYNEQFF

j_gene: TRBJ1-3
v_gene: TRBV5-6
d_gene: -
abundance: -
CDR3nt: TGTGCCAGCAGCTTACCAGGGGCGCGAGACCGCTCTGGAAACACCATATATTTT
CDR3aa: CASSLPGARDRSGNTIYF

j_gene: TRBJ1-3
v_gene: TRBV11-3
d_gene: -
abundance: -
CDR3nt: TGTGCCAGCAGCTCTAACTCTGGAAACACCATATATTTT
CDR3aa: CASSSNSGNTIYF

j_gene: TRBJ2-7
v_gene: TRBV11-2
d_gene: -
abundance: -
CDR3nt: TGTGCCAGCAGCCCTGGACAGTTCTCGGGCGAGCAGTACTTC
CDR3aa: CASSPGQFSGEQYF

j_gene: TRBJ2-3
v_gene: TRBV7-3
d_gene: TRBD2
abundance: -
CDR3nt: TGTGCCAGCAGCTTAACCGGGACTAGCGGGTTAGATACGCAGTATTTT
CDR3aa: CASSLTGTSGLDTQYF

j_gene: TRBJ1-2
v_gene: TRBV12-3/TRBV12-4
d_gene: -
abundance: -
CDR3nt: TGTGCCAGCAGTTTTGGCAGAGGCTACACCTTC
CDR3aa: CASSFGRGYTF

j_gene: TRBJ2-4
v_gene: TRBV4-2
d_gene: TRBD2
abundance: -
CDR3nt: TGTGCCAGCAGCCAAGAAGGCGCGGGGGGCCGCCCGTACTTC
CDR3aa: CASSQEGAGGRPYF

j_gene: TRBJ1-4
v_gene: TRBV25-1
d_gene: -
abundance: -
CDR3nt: TGTGCCAGCAGGATTAACCAGGGTATGGGGGAAAAACTGTTTTTT
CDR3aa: CASRINQGMGEKLFF

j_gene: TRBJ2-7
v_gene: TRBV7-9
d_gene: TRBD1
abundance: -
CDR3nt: TGTGCCAGCAGCCCCAGGGGGCCTAACGAGCAGTACTTC
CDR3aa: CASSPRGPNEQYF

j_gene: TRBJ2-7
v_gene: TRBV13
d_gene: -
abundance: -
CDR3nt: TGTGCCAGCAGCTTACGGGTTCGGCGCGAGCAGTACTTC
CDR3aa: CASSLRVRREQYF

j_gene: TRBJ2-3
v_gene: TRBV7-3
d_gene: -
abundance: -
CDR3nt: TGTGCCAGCAGCGTAGCGGAGGCAGATACGCAGTATTTT
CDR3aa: CASSVAEADTQYF

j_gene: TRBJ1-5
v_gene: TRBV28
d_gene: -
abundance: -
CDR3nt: TGTGCCAGCAGTTTGGCCCCACAGGGCGCAAATCAGCCCCAGCATTTT
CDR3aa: CASSLAPQGANQPQHF

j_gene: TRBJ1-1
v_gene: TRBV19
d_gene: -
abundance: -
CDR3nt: TGTGCCAGTAGTATCGGGAGATGGCGATCGGGCACTGAAGCTTTCTTT
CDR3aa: CASSIGRWRSGTEAFF

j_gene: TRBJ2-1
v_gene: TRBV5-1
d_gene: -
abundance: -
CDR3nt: TGCGCCAGCAGTCCCCGGACTACGGGGATCCATGAGCAGTTCTTC
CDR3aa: CASSPRTTGIHEQFF

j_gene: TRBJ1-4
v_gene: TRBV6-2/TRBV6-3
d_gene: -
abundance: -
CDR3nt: TGTGCCAGCAGTTACGGCGGCTCTAATGAAAAACTGTTTTTT
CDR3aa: CASSYGGSNEKLFF

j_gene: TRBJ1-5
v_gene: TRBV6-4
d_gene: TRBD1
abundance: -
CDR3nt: TGTGCCAATACTGGAAAGGACAGGGAAGGATGTGGCAATCAGCCCCAGCATTTT
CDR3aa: CANTGKDREGCGNQPQHF